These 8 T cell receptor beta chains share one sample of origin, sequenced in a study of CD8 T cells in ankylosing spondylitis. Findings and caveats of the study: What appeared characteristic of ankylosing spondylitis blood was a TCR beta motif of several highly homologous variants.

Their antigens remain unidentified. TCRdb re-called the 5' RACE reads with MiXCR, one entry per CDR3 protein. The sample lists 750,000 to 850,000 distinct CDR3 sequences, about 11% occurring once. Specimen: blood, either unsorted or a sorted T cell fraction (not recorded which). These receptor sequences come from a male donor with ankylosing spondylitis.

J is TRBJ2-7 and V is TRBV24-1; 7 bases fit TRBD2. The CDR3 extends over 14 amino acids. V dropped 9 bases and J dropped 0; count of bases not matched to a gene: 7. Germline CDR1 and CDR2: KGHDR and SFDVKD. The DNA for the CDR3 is TGTGCCACCTCTCCTGGCGGGAGCTCCTACGAGCAGTACTTC. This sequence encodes CATSPGGSSYEQYF.

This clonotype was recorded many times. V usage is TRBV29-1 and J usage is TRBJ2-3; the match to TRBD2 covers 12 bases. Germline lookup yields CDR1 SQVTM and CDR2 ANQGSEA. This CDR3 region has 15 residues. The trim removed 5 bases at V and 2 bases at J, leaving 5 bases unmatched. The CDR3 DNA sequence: TGCAGCGTTCCCGGACTAGCGGGGACCACAGATACGCAGTATTTT. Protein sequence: CSVPGLAGTTDTQYF.

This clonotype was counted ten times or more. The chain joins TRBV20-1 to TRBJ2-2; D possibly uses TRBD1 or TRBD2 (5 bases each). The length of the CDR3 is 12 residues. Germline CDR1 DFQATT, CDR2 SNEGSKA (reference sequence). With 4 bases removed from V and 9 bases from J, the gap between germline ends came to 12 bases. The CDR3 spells CSAMGVARELFF. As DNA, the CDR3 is TGCAGTGCTATGGGGGTTGCGAGGGAGCTGTTTTTT.

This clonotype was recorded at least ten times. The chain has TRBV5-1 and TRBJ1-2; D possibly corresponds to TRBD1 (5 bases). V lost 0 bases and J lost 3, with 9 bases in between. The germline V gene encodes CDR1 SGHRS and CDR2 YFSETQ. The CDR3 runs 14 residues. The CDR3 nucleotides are TGCGCCAGCAGCTTGGATGGCAGGGACTATGGCTACACCTTC. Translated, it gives CASSLDGRDYGYTF.

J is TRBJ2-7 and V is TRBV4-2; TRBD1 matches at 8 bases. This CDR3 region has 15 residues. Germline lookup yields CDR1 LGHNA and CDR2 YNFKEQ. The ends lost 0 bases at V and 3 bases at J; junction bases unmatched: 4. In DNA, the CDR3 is TGTGCCAGCAGCCAAGACCGGACAGGGTACTACGAGCAGTACTTC. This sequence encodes CASSQDRTGYYEQYF.

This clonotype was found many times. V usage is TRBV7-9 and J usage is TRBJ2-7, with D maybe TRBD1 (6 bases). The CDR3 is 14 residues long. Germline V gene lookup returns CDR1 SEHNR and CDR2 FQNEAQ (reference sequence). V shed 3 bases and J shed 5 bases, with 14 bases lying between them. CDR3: CASSFSTGSDEQYF. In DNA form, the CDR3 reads TGTGCCAGCAGCTTCTCTACAGGGTCTGACGAGCAGTACTTC.

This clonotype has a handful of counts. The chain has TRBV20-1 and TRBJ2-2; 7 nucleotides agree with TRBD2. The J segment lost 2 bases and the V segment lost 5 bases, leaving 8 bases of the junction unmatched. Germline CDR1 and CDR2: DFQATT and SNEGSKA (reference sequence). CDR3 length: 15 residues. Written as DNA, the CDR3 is TGCAGTGCTCCCTCCGGACTAGGTAACACCGGGGAGCTGTTTTTT. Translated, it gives CSAPSGLGNTGELFF.

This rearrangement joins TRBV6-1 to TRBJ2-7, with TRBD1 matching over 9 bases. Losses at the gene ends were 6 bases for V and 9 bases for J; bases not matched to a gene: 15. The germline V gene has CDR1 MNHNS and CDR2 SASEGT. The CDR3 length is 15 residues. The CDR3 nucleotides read TGTGCCAGCAGGGCCGGGACAGGGAATGGTCTTGGGCAGTACTTC. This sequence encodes CASRAGTGNGLGQYF.